The 12 T cell receptor beta chains presented below share a single source sample, sequenced in a study of T cell changes during pregnancy in multiple sclerosis. The protocol was immunoSEQ multiplex PCR, while the TCRdb copy is restricted to in-frame clones and leaves out a portion. Of tens of thousands of clones in the sample, about 87% are singletons; the top ten hold more than 4.5%. The sample was peripheral blood, taken in the first trimester of pregnancy. The receptors derive from a female donor in good health, enrolled as a control in a pregnancy study.

V and J are TRBV9 and TRBJ2-1; D ambiguous. The CDR3 sequence is 12 residues long. Trimming took off 2 bases at V and 4 bases at J, with 4 bases between the two ends. Germline V lookup: CDR1 SGDLS, CDR2 YYNGEE. For the CDR3, the DNA is TGTGCCAGCAGCGTCCGGTACAATGAGCAGTTCTTC. This translates into CASSVRYNEQFF.

The V gene is TRBV7-6, the J gene TRBJ2-6, with D perhaps TRBD1 (6 bases). This CDR3 has 18 amino acids. V lost 5 bases and J 0 bases, leaving 17 bases between the germline ends. Germline loops: CDR1 SGHVS, CDR2 FNYEAQ. DNA of the CDR3: TGTGCCAGCAGCCCAGGGGTGAAGGGGAGCTCTGGGGCCAACGTCCTGACTTTC. It yields the protein CASSPGVKGSSGANVLTF. The entire variable domain, with the rest obtained from reference TRBV7-6 and TRBJ2-6, is as follows: GAGVSQSPRYKVTKRGQDVALRCDPISGHVSLYWYRQALGQGPEFLTYFNYEAQQDKSGLPNDRFSAERPEGSISTLTIQRTEQRDSAMYRCASSPGVKGSSGANVLTFGAGSRLTVL.

CDR3 sequence: CASSKRALKGTDNEQFF. DNA for the CDR3: TGTGCCAGCAGCAAACGGGCCCTAAAGGGGACTGACAATGAGCAGTTCTTC. This sequence joins TRBV21-1 and TRBJ2-1; TRBD2, the table's D call, was not compared with the DNA. TRBV21-1 has pseudogene status. The CDR3 contains 17 residues.

This chain uses TRBV2 with TRBJ2-6, with D perhaps matching TRBD2 (5 bases). This CDR3 is built from 16 residues. Germline V gene lookup returns CDR1 SNHLY and CDR2 FYNNEI. V was shortened by 2 bases and J by 1 base, with 9 bases between the two germline ends. Here the CDR3 DNA reads TGTGCCAGCAGTGAATCCGGGGAATCTGGGGCCAACGTCCTGACTTTC. It specifies CASSESGESGANVLTF.

The chain has TRBV19 and TRBJ1-5; D is ambiguous. The germline V gene encodes CDR1 LNHDA and CDR2 SQIVND (reference sequence). The V and J ends lost 1 base and 7 bases respectively, with 8 bases between them. CDR3 length: 13 residues. CDR3 in DNA: TGTGCCAGTAGTATAGGGAACAGCCAGCCCCAGCATTTT. This translates into CASSIGNSQPQHF.

The V gene is TRBV6-1, the J gene TRBJ2-5; 8 nucleotides align to TRBD1. TRBJ2-7 matches the DNA end more closely, so the J call is doubtful. The CDR3 loop spans 12 amino acids. Germline loops: CDR1 MNHNS, CDR2 SASEGT. CDR3 protein: CASTLTGDEQYF. CDR3 coding DNA: TGTGCCAGCACATTGACAGGGGACGAGCAGTACTTC.

This clone was recorded only once. This sequence joins TRBV25-1 and TRBJ1-2; TRBD1 aligns across 8 bases. V was pared by 0 bases and J by 3 bases, with 9 bases of the junction left unmatched. CDR1 MGHDK and CDR2 SYGVNS come from the germline V gene. The CDR3 consists of 17 residues. CDR3 region: CASSEYVGQGGDYGYTF. CDR3 sequence (DNA): TGTGCCAGCAGTGAATATGTTGGACAGGGTGGGGACTATGGCTACACCTTC.

CDR3 protein: CASSVSGRETQYF. The CDR3 DNA is TGTGCCAGCAGTGTGTCTGGGAGGGAGACCCAGTACTTC. This chain links TRBV6-1 with TRBJ2-5, with D perhaps matching TRBD2 (6 bases). CDR1 MNHNS and CDR2 SASEGT come from the germline V gene. This CDR3 has 13 amino acids. The germline V and J ends were trimmed by 4 bases and 5 bases, with 11 bases remaining between them.

As DNA, the CDR3 is TGTGCCACCAGCCCCCGGCTTTCGGACAGGGGCCTTAATACGCAGTATTTT. The encoded protein is CATSPRLSDRGLNTQYF. The rearrangement uses TRBV15 and TRBJ2-3; 9 bases fit TRBD1. The CDR3 spans 17 residues. Germline V gene lookup returns CDR1 LNHNV and CDR2 YYDKDF (reference sequence). V shed 5 bases, J shed 7 bases, and the junction held 16 bases outside the gene matches.

The chain has TRBV9 and TRBJ1-1; 8 positions agree with TRBD1. The V segment lost 6 bases and the J segment 4 bases; nucleotides outside the gene matches: 11. Germline V gene lookup returns CDR1 SGDLS and CDR2 YYNGEE. CDR3 length equals 15 residues. The CDR3 region has the DNA TGTGCCAGCACCTTGACAGGGGATTGGGGCACTGAAGCTTTCTTT. The encoded protein is CASTLTGDWGTEAFF.

The chain joins TRBV6-5 to TRBJ2-1; D is perhaps TRBD1 (5 bases). This CDR3 is 14 amino acids long. CDR1 is MNHEY, CDR2 SVGAGI, per germline. V lost 6 bases and J lost 6, with 15 bases in between. CDR3 sequence (DNA): TGTGCCAGCAGCAAGACGACAGCCCCCAATGAGCAGTTCTTC. Translating it yields CASSKTTAPNEQFF.

The J gene is TRBJ2-7, the V gene TRBV7-9; D possibly corresponds to TRBD1 (6 bases). CDR1 and CDR2 from the germline V gene are SEHNR and FQNEAQ (reference sequence). Trimming cost V 5 bases and J 3 bases, with 14 bases left between them. CDR3 length equals 14 residues. The CDR3 coding sequence is TGTGCCAGCAGCCCCTCAGGGGCGCACTACGAGCAGTACTTC. As protein: CASSPSGAHYEQYF.